This T cell receptor beta chain originates from a study of glioma-infiltrating T cells. About the research overall: WHO grade II oligodendrogliomas or astrocytomas, plus non-recurrent WHO grade IV glioblastomas, were sampled. Sequencing aimed for roughly 4.5- to 11-fold coverage of about 920,000 peripheral T cells. General study points: A blood CDR3 motif signature was depleted in highly divergent patients. Gliomas, especially low-grade, showed above-expected tissue-blood divergence; non-neoplastic patients showed below.

With respect to this clonotype: What it binds is unknown.

The ends were cut back, 7 bases at V and 1 base at J, with 16 bases in the middle. Germline V gives CDR1 MDHEN, CDR2 SYDVKM. This CDR3 has 15 residues. The iRepertoire nested amplicon-rescue multiplex PCR amplified TCR alpha and beta CDR3s from RNA. One entry per CDR3 protein, called by TCRdb with MiXCR from the multiplex PCR reads. The data show about 380,000 distinct CDR3 sequences, 41% seen once. The sequenced sample was glioma tissue, nonneoplastic brain tissue, or PBMCs (not recorded which). This TCR was sampled from a human donor with low-grade glioma or glioblastoma, undergoing nonglioma brain surgery, or in good health (not recorded which). The V and J genes are TRBV28 and TRBJ1-1, with D unclear. The chain's CDR3 is CASTPWQSPNTEAFF. The CDR3 DNA follows: TGTGCCAGCACCCCATGGCAGAGCCCGAACACTGAAGCTTTCTTT.